The source of this T cell receptor beta chain is a study of read filtering for tumor transcriptome and immune sequencing. Across the study: R-ISS stage counts were roughly eight for I, around 17 for II, 6 or 7 for III. TCR-mapped reads were about 4.05 to 11 million with IR-seq versus roughly 80 to 1,300 with RNA-seq.

Molecular barcoded adaptors covering alpha/delta and beta/gamma chains were used on approximately 400 ng RNA. TCRdb analysed the reads with MiXCR anew, one entry per CDR3 protein. The table records 35,000 to 50,000 distinct CDR3 sequences, around 21% of them present only once. The study, taken as a whole, reports: In IR-seq, single-read clonotypes were roughly 80% of clonotypes but 3% to 3.5% of reads.

About this clonotype: Its specificity is not known. A clone one base away is much larger, so this may be a read error.

Germline-derived CDR1 and CDR2 are SEHNR and FQNEAQ (reference sequence). CDR3 size: 15 residues. The sample taken for sequencing was a population of CD138-negative cells sorted from bone marrow. The chain recombines TRBV7-9 with TRBJ2-1, with TRBD2 matching 7 bases. This receptor was taken from a donor over 35 with multiple myeloma. CDR3 protein: CASSFERDGYNEQLF. Written as DNA, the CDR3 is TGTGCCAGCAGCTTCGAGCGGGACGGCTACAATGAGCAGCTCTTC.